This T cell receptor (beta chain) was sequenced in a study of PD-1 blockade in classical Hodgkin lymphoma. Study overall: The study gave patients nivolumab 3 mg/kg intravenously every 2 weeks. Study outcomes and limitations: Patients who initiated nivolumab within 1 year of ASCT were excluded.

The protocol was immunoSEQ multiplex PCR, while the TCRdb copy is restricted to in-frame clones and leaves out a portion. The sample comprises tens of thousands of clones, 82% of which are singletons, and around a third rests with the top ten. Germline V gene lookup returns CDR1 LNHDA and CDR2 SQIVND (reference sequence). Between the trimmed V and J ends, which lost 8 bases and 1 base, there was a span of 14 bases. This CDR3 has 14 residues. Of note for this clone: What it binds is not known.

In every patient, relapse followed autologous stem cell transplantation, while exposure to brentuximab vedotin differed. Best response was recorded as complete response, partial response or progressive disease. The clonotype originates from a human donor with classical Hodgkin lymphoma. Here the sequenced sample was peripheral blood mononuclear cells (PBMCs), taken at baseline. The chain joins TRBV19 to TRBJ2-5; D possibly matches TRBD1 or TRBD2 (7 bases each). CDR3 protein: CASSGGVIQETQYF. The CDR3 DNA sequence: TGTGCCAGTTCAGGGGGGGTGATCCAAGAGACCCAGTACTTC.